The text below deals with one T cell receptor beta chain. One entry per CDR3 protein, called by TCRdb with MiXCR from the 5' RACE reads. The repertoire holds under 200,000 distinct CDR3 sequences, with around 10% as singletons. This record comes from a study of CD8 T cells in ankylosing spondylitis. The germline V and J ends were trimmed by 4 bases and 8 bases, with 14 bases remaining between them. In germline, CDR1 is SGHVS, CDR2 FQNEAQ. The CDR3 is 13 residues long. Sequences were obtained from blood, either unsorted or a sorted T cell fraction (not recorded which). The chain couples TRBV7-8 to TRBJ1-1; D ambiguous. The sequence derives from a male donor with ankylosing spondylitis or in good health (not recorded which). The CDR3 reads CASSSGPFREAFF. CDR3 coding DNA: TGTGCCAGCAGCTCCGGGCCCTTTCGGGAAGCTTTCTTT.